A selection of T cell receptor beta chains follows, all from one sample in a study of T cell responses to AZD1222 COVID-19 vaccine. Measured with immunoSEQ multiplex PCR; TCRdb has only the in-frame clones, and not every one. This table has around 180,000 clones, under 95% appearing once. The sample in question was peripheral blood, obtained 28 days after the second AZD1222 dose. These receptors all stem from an adult who received the AZD1222 COVID-19 vaccine. Each CDR3 is given with its conserved first and last residue. D genes are given only for firm matches. A row's size may be missing; if present it is once, few, many or a size class.

DNA,CDR3,size,D,V,length,J
TGTGCCATCGGGGGGGCGTCCTACGAGCAGTACTTC,CAIGGASYEQYF,-,TRBD2,TRBV6-5,12,TRBJ2-7
TGTGCCAGCAGTGACGTGCGAGTTACAGGTCTGAACACTGAAGCTTTCTTT,CASSDVRVTGLNTEAFF,-,-,TRBV9,17,TRBJ1-1
TGTGCCAGCAGTTTATTGGCAGGAACCGAGGACTATGGCTACACCTTC,CASSLLAGTEDYGYTF,-,-,TRBV28,16,TRBJ1-2
TGTGCCAGCAGTCGAATAGGGACAGTTGGCCCTGAAGCTTTCTTT,CASSRIGTVGPEAFF,-,TRBD1,TRBV27,15,TRBJ1-1
TGTGCCAGCGGCCATACAGGGCAAAATGGCTACACCTTC,CASGHTGQNGYTF,once,-,TRBV7-3,13,TRBJ1-2
TGTGCCAGTAAGGAAGGGGGCTCTTATAGCAATCAGCCCCAGCATTTT,CASKEGGSYSNQPQHF,-,TRBD1,TRBV19,16,TRBJ1-5
TGTGCCAGCAGCTTAGTCGGGACAGGGAGAATGGATGAGCAGTTCTTC,CASSLVGTGRMDEQFF,-,TRBD1,TRBV7-9,16,TRBJ2-1
TGTGCCAGCTCACCACCTTCCAGCTCTGGAAACACCATATATTTT,CASSPPSSSGNTIYF,-,-,TRBV18,15,TRBJ1-3
TGTGCCAGCAGCGCCCCCCGCGCCCAGAGAACGCAGTATTTT,CASSAPRAQRTQYF,-,-,TRBV9,14,TRBJ2-3
TGTGCCAGCAGTCCCTACCTTTATAATTCACCCCTCCACTTT,CASSPYLYNSPLHF,-,-,TRBV27,14,TRBJ1-6
TGTGCCAGCAGTACGAGCACTTACAGGGGACGGGGCTACACCTTC,CASSTSTYRGRGYTF,-,TRBD1,TRBV27,15,TRBJ1-2
TGTGCCAGCAGCTTAGGGAGGGACTACAATGAGCAGTTCTTC,CASSLGRDYNEQFF,-,-,TRBV7-9,14,TRBJ2-1
TGCGCCAGCAGAACCGGGACAGCGAACACCGGGGAGCTGTTTTTT,CASRTGTANTGELFF,-,TRBD1,TRBV5-1,15,TRBJ2-2
TGTGCCCACCTCTCAGCGGGAGCCTACAATGAGCAGTTCTTC,CAHLSAGAYNEQFF,once,TRBD2,TRBV30,14,TRBJ2-1
TGCGCCAGCAGCCCGGACAGACTGAACACTGAAGCTTTCTTT,CASSPDRLNTEAFF,-,-,TRBV5-1,14,TRBJ1-1
TGTGCCTGGATAGGTCAGGGCTGGACAGATACGCAGTATTTT,CAWIGQGWTDTQYF,once,-,TRBV30,14,TRBJ2-3
TGTGCCAGCAGACCCGGGACCGGGGTTCGGAACACCATATATTTT,CASRPGTGVRNTIYF,-,-,TRBV6-6,15,TRBJ1-3
TGTGCCAGTAACACGAACGGGCATGAGCAGTTCTTC,CASNTNGHEQFF,-,-,TRBV19,12,TRBJ2-1
TGTGCCAGTAAAAGGAGCACAGCACAAAATCAGCCCCAGCATTTT,CASKRSTAQNQPQHF,-,-,TRBV19,15,TRBJ1-5
TGCAGCGTACGAAGCACAGATACGCAGTATTTT,CSVRSTDTQYF,once,-,TRBV29-1,11,TRBJ2-3
TGTGCCAGCAGTTTACTGGGAAAAAGCTCCTATAATTCACCCCTCCACTTT,CASSLLGKSSYNSPLHF,-,-,TRBV28,17,TRBJ1-6
TGTGCCAGTAGTTACCTCGGACAGGGACTCCAGCCCCAGCATTTT,CASSYLGQGLQPQHF,-,TRBD1,TRBV19,15,TRBJ1-5
TGTGCCAGCAGCTCTAGACAGGAGGTAGATGAAAAACTGTTTTTT,CASSSRQEVDEKLFF,-,-,TRBV7-9,15,TRBJ1-4
TGTGCCAGCAGTCCCTTAAGTGGAGGGGGCCAGCCCCAGCATTTT,CASSPLSGGGQPQHF,-,TRBD1,TRBV28,15,TRBJ1-5
TGTGCCAGCAGTCCCCGGGGACAGGGCAGCAAAACTGAAGCTTTCTTT,CASSPRGQGSKTEAFF,-,TRBD1,TRBV28,16,TRBJ1-1
TGCGCCAGCAGTCTTTTCCCTGGAGAAGCTTTCTTT,CASSLFPGEAFF,-,-,TRBV5-1,12,TRBJ1-1
TGTGCCAGCACCACGGTCAATCAAGAGACCCAGTACTTC,CASTTVNQETQYF,-,-,TRBV7-9,13,TRBJ2-5
TGCGCCAGCAGTGGCGACCTCACGGGGCCCGAAGCTTTCTTT,CASSGDLTGPEAFF,-,-,TRBV10-2,14,TRBJ1-1